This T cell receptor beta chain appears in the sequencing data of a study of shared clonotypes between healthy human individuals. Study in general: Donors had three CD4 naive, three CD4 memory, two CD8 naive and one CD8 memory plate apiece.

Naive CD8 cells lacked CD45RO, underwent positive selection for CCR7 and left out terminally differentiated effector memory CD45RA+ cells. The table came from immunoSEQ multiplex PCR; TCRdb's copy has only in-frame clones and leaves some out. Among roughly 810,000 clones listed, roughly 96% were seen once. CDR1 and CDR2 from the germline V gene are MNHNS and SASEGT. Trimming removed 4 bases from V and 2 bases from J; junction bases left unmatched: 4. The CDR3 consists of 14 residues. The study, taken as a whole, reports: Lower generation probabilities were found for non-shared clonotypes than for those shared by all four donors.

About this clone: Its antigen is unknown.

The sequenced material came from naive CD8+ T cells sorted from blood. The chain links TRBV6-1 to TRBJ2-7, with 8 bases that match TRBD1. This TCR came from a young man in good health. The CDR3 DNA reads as TGTGCCAGCAGTGCCGCAGGGGGCCCCTACGAGCAGTACTTC. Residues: CASSAAGGPYEQYF.